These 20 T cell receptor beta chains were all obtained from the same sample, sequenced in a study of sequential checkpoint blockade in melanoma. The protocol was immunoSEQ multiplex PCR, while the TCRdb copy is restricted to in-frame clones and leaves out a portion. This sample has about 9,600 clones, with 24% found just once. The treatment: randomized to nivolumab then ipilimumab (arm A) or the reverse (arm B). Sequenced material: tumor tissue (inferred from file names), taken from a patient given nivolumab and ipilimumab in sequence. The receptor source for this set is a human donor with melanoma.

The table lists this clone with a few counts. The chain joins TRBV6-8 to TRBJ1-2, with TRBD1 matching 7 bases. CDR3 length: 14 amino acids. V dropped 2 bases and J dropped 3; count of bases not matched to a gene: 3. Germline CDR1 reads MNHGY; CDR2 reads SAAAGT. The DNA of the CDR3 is TGTGCCAGCAGTTACGATCAGGGGGACTATGGCTACACCTTC. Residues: CASSYDQGDYGYTF.

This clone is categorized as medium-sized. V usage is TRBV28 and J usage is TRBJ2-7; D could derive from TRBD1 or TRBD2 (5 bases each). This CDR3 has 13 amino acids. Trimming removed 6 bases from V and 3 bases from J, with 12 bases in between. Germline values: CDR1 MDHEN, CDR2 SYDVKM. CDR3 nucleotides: TGTGCCAGCAGCCCCGGGGCGAACTACGAGCAGTACTTC. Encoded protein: CASSPGANYEQYF.

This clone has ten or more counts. The CDR3 here is CASSPYGGSVVDAFF. The CDR3 DNA reads TGTGCCAGCAGCCCTTACGGGGGCTCGGTCGTTGACGCTTTCTTT. The rearrangement uses TRBV6-8 and TRBJ1-1; D may be TRBD1 (6 bases). The CDR3 is 15 amino acids. Germline V CDR1 and CDR2: MNHGY, SAAAGT. The V and J ends lost 6 bases and 11 bases respectively, with 25 bases between them.

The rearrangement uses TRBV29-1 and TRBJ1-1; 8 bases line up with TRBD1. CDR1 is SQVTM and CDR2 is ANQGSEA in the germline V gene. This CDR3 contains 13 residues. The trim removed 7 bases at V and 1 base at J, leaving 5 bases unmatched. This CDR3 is CSGRGTGNTEAFF. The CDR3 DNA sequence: TGCAGCGGGAGGGGGACAGGGAACACTGAAGCTTTCTTT.

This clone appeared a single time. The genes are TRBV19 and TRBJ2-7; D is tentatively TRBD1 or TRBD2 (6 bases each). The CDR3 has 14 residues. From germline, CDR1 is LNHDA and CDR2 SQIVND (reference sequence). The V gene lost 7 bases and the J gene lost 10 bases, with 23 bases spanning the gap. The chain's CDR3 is CASTARGQGLIQYF. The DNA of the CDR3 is TGTGCCAGTACCGCTCGGGGGCAGGGATTAATACAGTACTTC.

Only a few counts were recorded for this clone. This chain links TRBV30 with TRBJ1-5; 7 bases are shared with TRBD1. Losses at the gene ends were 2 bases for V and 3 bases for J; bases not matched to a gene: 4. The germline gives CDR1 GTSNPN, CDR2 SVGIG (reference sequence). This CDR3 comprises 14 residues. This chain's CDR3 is CAWSRDSHNQPQHF. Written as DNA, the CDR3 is TGTGCCTGGAGTCGGGACAGTCACAATCAGCCCCAGCATTTT.

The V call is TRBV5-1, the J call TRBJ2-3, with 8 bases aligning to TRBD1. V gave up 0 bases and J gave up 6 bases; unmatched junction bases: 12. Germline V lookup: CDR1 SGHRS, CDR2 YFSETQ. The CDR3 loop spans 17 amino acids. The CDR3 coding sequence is TGCGCCAGCAGCTTGGTGGGACAGGCGACATTCATGGATACGCAGTATTTT. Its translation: CASSLVGQATFMDTQYF.

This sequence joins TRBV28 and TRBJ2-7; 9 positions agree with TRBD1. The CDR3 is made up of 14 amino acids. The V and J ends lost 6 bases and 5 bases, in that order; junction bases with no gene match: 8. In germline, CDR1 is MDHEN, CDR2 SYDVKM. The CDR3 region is CASRYLGQGHEQYF. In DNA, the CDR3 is TGTGCCAGCAGATACTTGGGACAGGGACACGAGCAGTACTTC.

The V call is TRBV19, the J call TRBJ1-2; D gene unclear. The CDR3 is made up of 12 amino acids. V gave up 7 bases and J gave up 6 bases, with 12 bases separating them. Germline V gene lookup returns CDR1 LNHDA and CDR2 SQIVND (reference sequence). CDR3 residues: CASTMDWHGYTF. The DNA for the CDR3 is TGTGCCAGTACCATGGATTGGCATGGCTACACCTTC.

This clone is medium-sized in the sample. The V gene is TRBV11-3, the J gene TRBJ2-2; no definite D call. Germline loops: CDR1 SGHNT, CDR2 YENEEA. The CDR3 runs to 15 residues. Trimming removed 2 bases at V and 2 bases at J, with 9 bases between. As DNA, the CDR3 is TGTGCCAGCAGCTTAAAACAGTATAACACCGGGGAGCTGTTTTTT. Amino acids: CASSLKQYNTGELFF.

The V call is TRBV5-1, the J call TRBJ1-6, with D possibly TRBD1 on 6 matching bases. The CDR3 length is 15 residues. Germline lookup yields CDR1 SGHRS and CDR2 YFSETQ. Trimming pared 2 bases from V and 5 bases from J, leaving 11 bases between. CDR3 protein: CASSFGQRNNSPLHF. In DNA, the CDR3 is TGCGCCAGCAGCTTTGGACAGAGGAATAATTCACCCCTCCACTTT.

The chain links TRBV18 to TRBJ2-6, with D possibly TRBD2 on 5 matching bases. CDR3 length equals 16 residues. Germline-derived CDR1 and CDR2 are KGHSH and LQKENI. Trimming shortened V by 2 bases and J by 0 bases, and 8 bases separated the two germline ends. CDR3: CASSPSGYSGANVLTF. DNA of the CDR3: TGTGCCAGCTCACCATCGGGGTACTCTGGGGCCAACGTCCTGACTTTC.

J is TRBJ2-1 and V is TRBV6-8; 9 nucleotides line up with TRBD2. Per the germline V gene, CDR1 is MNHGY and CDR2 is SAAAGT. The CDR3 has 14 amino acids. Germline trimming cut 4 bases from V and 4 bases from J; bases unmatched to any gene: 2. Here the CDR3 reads CASSSSGRYNEQFF. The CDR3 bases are TGTGCCAGCAGTTCGAGCGGGAGGTACAATGAGCAGTTCTTC.

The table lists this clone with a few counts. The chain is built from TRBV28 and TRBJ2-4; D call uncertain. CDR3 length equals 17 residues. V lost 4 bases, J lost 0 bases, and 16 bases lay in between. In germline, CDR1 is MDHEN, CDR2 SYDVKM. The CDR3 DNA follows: TGTGCCAGCAGTTCAAACCTTCGGATTATAGCCAAAAACATTCAGTACTTC. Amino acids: CASSSNLRIIAKNIQYF.

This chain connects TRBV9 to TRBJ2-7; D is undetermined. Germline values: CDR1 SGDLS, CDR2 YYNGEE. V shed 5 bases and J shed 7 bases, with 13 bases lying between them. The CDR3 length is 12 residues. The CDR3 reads CASSPHTGEQYF. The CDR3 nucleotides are TGTGCCAGCAGTCCCCATACCGGGGAGCAGTACTTC. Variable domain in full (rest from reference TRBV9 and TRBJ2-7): DSGVTQTPKHLITATGQRVTLRCSPRSGDLSVYWYQQSLDQGLQFLIQYYNGEERAKGNILERFSAQQFPDLHSELNLSSLELGDSALYFCASSPHTGEQYFGPGTRLTVT.

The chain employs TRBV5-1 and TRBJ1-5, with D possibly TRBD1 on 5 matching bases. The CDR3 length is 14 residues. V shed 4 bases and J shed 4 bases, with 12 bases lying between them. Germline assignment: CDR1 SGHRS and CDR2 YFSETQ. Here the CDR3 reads CASSPMRGNQPQHF. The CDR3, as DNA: TGCGCCAGCAGCCCCATGAGGGGAAATCAGCCCCAGCATTTT.

CDR3 DNA sequence: TGCAGCGTTGGACCGGGCCGGAACACTGAAGCTTTCTTT. Translated: CSVGPGRNTEAFF. The chain combines TRBV29-1 with TRBJ1-1; unclear D gene. The CDR3 is made up of 13 amino acids. The germline CDR1 and CDR2 sequences are SQVTM and ANQGSEA. Trimming took off 4 bases at V and 1 base at J, with 10 bases between the two ends. Full variable domain (missing parts from reference TRBV29-1 and TRBJ1-1): SAVISQKPSRDICQRGTSLTIQCQVDSQVTMMFWYRQQPGQSLTLIATANQGSEATYESGFVIDKFPISRPNLTFSTLTVSNMSPEDSSIYLCSVGPGRNTEAFFGQGTRLTVV.

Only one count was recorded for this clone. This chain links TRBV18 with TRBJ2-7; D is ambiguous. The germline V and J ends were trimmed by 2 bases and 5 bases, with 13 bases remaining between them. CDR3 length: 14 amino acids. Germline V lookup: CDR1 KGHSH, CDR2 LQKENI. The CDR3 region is CASSPTRQVDEQYF. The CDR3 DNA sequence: TGTGCCAGCTCACCAACTCGGCAGGTGGACGAGCAGTACTTC. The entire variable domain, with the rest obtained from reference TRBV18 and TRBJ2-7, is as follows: NAGVMQNPRHLVRRRGQEARLRCSPMKGHSHVYWYRQLPEEGLKFMVYLQKENIIDESGMPKERFSAEFPKEGPSILRIQQVVRGDSAAYFCASSPTRQVDEQYFGPGTRLTVT.

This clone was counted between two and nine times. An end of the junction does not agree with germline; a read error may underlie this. The CDR3 protein is CAISSRGQGGTEAFF. DNA for the CDR3: TGTGCCATCAGTTCCCGGGGACAGGGGGGTACTGAAGCTTTCTTT. The V and J genes are TRBV6-8 and TRBJ1-1, with TRBD1 matching over 11 bases. The germline V gene encodes CDR1 MNHGY and CDR2 SAAAGT. CDR3 size: 15 residues.

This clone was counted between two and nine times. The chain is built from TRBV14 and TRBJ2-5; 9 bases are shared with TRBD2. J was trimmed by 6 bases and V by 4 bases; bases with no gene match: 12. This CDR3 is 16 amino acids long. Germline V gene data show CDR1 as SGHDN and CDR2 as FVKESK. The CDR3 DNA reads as TGTGCCAGCAGCCCCTTTAGCGGGAGCGCCGAACAGACCCAGTACTTC. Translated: CASSPFSGSAEQTQYF.